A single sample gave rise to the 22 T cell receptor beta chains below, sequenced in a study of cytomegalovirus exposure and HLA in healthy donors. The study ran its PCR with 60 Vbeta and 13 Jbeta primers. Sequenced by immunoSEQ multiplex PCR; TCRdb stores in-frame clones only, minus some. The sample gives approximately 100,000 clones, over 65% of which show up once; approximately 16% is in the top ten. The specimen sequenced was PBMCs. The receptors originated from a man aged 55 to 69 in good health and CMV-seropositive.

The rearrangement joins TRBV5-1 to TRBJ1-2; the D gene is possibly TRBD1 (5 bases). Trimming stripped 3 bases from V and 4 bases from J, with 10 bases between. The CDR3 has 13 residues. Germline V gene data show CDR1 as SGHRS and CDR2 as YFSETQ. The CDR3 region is CASSSQGSYGYTF. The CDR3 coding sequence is TGCGCCAGCAGCTCGCAGGGTTCCTATGGCTACACCTTC. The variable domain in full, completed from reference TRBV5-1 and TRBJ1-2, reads KAGVTQTPRYLIKTRGQQVTLSCSPISGHRSVSWYQQTPGQGLQFLFEYFSETQRNKGNFPGRFSGRQFSNSRSEMNVSTLELGDSALYLCASSSQGSYGYTFGSGTRLTVV.

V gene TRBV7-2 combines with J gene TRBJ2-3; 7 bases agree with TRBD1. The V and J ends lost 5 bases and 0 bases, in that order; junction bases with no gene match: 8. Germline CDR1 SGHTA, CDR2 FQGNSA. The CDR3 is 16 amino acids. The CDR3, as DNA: TGTGCCAGCAGCGCTCACAGGGGAAGAAGCACAGATACGCAGTATTTT. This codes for CASSAHRGRSTDTQYF.

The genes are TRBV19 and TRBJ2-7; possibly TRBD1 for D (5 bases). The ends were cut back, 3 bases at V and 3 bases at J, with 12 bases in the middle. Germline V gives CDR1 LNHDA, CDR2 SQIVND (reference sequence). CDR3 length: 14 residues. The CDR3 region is CASSMAGHLYEQYF. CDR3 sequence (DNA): TGTGCCAGTAGTATGGCAGGACATCTCTACGAGCAGTACTTC.

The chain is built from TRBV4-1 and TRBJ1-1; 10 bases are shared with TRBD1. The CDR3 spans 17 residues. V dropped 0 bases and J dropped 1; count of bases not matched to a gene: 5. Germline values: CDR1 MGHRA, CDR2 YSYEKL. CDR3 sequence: CASSQDTWTGGNTEAFF. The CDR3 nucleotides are TGCGCCAGCAGCCAAGATACATGGACAGGGGGGAACACTGAAGCTTTCTTT.

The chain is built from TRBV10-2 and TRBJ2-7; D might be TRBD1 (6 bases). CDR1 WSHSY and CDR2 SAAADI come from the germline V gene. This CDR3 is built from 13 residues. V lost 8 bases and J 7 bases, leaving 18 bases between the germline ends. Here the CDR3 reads CASAGALEREQYF. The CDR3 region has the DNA TGCGCCAGCGCAGGGGCCCTCGAGAGGGAGCAGTACTTC.

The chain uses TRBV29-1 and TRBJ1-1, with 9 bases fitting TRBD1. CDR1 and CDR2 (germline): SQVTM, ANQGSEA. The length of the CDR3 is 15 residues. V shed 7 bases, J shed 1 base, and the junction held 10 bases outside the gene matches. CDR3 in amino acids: CSATTGGQGNTEAFF. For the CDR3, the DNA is TGCAGCGCAACTACAGGGGGCCAGGGGAACACTGAAGCTTTCTTT.

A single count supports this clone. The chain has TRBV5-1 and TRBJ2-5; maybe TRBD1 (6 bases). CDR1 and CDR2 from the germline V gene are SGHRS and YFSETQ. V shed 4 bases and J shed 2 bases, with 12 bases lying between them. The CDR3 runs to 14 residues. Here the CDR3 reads CASSEYRVQETQYF. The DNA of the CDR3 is TGCGCCAGCAGCGAGTACAGGGTACAAGAGACCCAGTACTTC.

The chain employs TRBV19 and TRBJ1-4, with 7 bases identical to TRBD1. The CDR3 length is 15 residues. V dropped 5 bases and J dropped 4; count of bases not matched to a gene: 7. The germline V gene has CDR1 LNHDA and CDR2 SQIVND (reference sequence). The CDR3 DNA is TGTGCCAGTAGTTTGATGGGACAGTATAATGAAAAACTGTTTTTT. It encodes CASSLMGQYNEKLFF.

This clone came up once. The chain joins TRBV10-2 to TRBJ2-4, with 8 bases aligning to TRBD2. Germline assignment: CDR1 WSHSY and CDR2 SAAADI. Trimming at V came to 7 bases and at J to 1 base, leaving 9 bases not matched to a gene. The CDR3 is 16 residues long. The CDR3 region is CASMGGAGAAKNIQYF. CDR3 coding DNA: TGCGCCAGCATGGGGGGAGCGGGGGCGGCCAAAAACATTCAGTACTTC.

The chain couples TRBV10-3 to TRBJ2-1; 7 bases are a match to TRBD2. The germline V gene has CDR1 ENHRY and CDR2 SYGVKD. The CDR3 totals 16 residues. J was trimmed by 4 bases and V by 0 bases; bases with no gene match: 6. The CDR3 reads CAISESRGGGYNEQFF. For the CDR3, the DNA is TGTGCCATCAGTGAGTCGCGTGGGGGGGGGTACAATGAGCAGTTCTTC.

CDR3 in amino acids: CASSQDTGSGGPSSYNEQFF. CDR3 nucleotides: TGCGCCAGCAGCCAAGACACGGGTTCGGGGGGGCCCAGCTCCTACAATGAGCAGTTCTTC. The V and J genes are TRBV4-3 and TRBJ2-1; 8 bases map to TRBD2. This CDR3 contains 20 residues. The junction had 13 bases not matched to a gene; V was cut back by 0 bases and J by 0 bases. Germline V CDR1 and CDR2: LGHNA, YSLEER.

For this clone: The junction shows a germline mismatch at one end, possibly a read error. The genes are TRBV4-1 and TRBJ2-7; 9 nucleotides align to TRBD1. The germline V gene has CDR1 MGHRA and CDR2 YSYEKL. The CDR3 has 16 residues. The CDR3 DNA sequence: TGCGCCAGCAGCCAAGATAGGGGACAGGGACCCTACGAGCAGGACTTC. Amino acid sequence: CASSQDRGQGPYEQDF.

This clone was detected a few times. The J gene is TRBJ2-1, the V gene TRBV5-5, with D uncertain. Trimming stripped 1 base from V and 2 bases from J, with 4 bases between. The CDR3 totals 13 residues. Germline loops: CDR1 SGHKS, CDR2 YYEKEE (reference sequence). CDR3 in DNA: TGTGCCAGCAGCTTGTCTGCCTACAATGAGCAGTTCTTC. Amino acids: CASSLSAYNEQFF.

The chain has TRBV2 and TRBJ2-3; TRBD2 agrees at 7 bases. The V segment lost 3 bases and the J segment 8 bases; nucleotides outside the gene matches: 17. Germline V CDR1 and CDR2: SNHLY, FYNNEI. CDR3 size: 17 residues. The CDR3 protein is CASSDIATSPSWFTQYF. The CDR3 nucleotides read TGTGCCAGCAGTGATATAGCGACTAGCCCTTCATGGTTTACGCAGTATTTT.

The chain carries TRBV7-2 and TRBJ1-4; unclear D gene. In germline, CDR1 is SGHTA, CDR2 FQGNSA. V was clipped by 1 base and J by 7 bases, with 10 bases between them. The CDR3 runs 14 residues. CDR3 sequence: CASSLGPSGEKLFF. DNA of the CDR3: TGTGCCAGCAGCTTAGGACCCTCGGGTGAAAAACTGTTTTTT.

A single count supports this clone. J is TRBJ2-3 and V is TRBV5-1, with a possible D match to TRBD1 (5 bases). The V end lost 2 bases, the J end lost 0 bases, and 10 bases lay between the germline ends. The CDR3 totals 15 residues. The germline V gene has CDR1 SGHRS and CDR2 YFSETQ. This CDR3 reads CASSLQDPSTDTQYF. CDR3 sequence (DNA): TGCGCCAGCAGCTTACAGGATCCTAGCACAGATACGCAGTATTTT.

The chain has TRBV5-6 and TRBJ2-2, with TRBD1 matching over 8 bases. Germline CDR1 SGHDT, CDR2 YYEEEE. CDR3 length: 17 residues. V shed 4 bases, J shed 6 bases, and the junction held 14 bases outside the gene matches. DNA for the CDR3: TGTGCCAGCAGCGGTCACGACAGGGGAATGATCCCCGGGGAGCTGTTTTTT. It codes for CASSGHDRGMIPGELFF. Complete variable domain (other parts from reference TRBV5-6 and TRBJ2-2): DAGVTQSPTHLIKTRGQQVTLRCSPKSGHDTVSWYQQALGQGPQFIFQYYEEEERQRGNFPDRFSGHQFPNYSSELNVNALLLGDSALYLCASSGHDRGMIPGELFFGEGSRLTVL.

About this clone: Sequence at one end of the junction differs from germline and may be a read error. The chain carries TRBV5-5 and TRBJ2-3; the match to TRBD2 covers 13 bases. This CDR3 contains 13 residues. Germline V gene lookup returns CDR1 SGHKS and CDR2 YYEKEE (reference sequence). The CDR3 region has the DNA TGTGCCAGCAGCTCCTCACTAGCGGGGGGGGTGGATTTT. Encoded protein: CASSSSLAGGVDF.

The CDR3 DNA reads TGTGCCACCAGCAGAGATCCTGGGACAGCCTACGAGCAGTACTTC. Protein: CATSRDPGTAYEQYF. The gene calls are TRBV15 and TRBJ2-7, with 7 bases aligning to TRBD1. The CDR3 is made up of 15 amino acids. Germline lookup yields CDR1 LNHNV and CDR2 YYDKDF (reference sequence). V lost 0 bases to trimming and J lost 2 bases; unmatched junction nucleotides: 4.

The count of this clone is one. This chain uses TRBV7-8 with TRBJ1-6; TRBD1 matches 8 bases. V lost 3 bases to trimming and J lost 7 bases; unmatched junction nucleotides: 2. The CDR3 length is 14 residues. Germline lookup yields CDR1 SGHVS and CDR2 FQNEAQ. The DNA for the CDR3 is TGTGCCAGCAGCTTGGGACAGGAAAATTCACCCCTCCACTTT. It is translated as CASSLGQENSPLHF.

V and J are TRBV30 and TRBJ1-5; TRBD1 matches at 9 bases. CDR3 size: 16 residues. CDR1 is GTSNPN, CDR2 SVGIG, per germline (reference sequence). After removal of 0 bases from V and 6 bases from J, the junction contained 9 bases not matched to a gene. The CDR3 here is CAWSVLGGQGSQPQHF. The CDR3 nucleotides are TGTGCCTGGAGTGTACTTGGGGGACAGGGAAGTCAGCCCCAGCATTTT.

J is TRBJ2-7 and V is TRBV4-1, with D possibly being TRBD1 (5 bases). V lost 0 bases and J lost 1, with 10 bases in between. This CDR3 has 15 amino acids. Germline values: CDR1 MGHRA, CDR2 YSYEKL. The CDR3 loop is CASSQDFAGSYEQYF. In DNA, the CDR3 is TGCGCCAGCAGCCAAGATTTTGCAGGGTCCTACGAGCAGTACTTC.